This T cell receptor (beta chain) is drawn from a study of blood T cell repertoires in COVID-19. Study overall: Sources were T cells, B-cell-depleted T cells, or PBMCs; the material itself was cDNA or gDNA.

Libraries were prepared by immunoSEQ multiplex PCR; TCRdb keeps only in-frame clonotypes and omits some of them. The table shows roughly 30,000 clones, with around 90% occurring only once. This receptor was identified in a man in his fifties or sixties with active COVID-19. The sequencing input was peripheral blood.

CDR3 sequence reads: CASSMDSPYEQYF. Written as DNA, the CDR3 is TGTGCCAGCAGTATGGACAGCCCCTACGAGCAGTACTTC. The genes are TRBV28 and TRBJ2-7; the D gene is possibly TRBD1 (6 bases). Germline V gene lookup returns CDR1 MDHEN and CDR2 SYDVKM. The CDR3 sequence is 13 residues long. V was clipped by 5 bases and J by 2 bases, with 10 bases between them.